This T cell receptor beta chain was recovered during a study of blood T cells in healthy people across ages. The CDR3 contains 15 residues. V was shortened by 3 bases and J by 3 bases, with 14 bases between the two germline ends. The germline CDR1 and CDR2 sequences are MNHNS and SASEGT. Isolating PBMCs gave at least 6.5 million of these cells per sample. Primers used in a second PCR of about 6 to 12 cycles were a sample-barcoded 5' primer and a J-beta primer mix. TCRdb redid the calling of the 5' RACE reads with MiXCR, one entry per CDR3 protein. Here the sample spans over a million distinct CDR3 sequences, around 42% being singletons.

This receptor was obtained from a woman aged 18 to 35 in good health. V and J are TRBV6-1 and TRBJ1-2; D possibly corresponds to TRBD1 (6 bases). Sequences were obtained from blood. The CDR3 protein is CASSDRNRDYYGYTF. In DNA form, the CDR3 reads TGTGCCAGCAGTGATCGGAACAGGGACTACTATGGCTACACCTTC.